This paragraph covers one T cell receptor beta chain sequence. What it recognizes is unknown. This sample was included in a study of radiation and T cells in renal cell carcinoma. Trimming shortened V by 7 bases and J by 0 bases, and 7 bases separated the two germline ends. Germline loops: CDR1 MNHNY, CDR2 SVGAGI (reference sequence). This CDR3 has 13 amino acids. Specified time point: baseline pretreatment blood. Stated treatment: 15 Gy SBRT to primary tumor, nephrectomy 4 weeks later. Blood was sampled at baseline, 2 weeks and 4 weeks after SBRT. The tumor was a clear cell renal cell carcinoma. The study's findings and limits: From baseline, blood top tumor clonotypes peaked at 2 weeks post-radiation.

Here immunoSEQ multiplex PCR was the method, and the copy in TCRdb shows in-frame clones only, minus some. Among approximately 51,000 clones listed, roughly 80% were seen once. This TCR derives from a woman in her seventies with renal cell carcinoma. V is TRBV6-6 and J is TRBJ1-3; no definite D call. The sequences come from blood, collected from a patient whose treatment included radiotherapy and nephrectomy. The CDR3 bases are TGTGCCAGCAAAGGGAACTCTGGAAACACCATATATTTT. Amino acid sequence: CASKGNSGNTIYF.